A selection of T cell receptor beta chains follows, all from one sample in a study of cytomegalovirus exposure and HLA in healthy donors. Profiled with immunoSEQ multiplex PCR; TCRdb holds only in-frame clones, not every one. The sample records under 200,000 clones, over 65% being singletons. The sequenced sample consisted of PBMCs. The receptors were sampled from a man between 18 and 29 years old in good health and CMV-seropositive. CDR3s include the opening cysteine and the closing phenylalanine or tryptophan. D genes are given only for firm matches. Clone size is given for some rows only: seen once, a few or many times, or a class if the clone is expanded.

d_gene,j_gene,abundance,v_gene,CDR3nt,CDR3aa
.,TRBJ2-2,.,TRBV6-1,TGTGCCAGCAGTGAAGTTTCGATACTTCGCGCCGGGGAGCTGTTTTTT,CASSEVSILRAGELFF
TRBD2,TRBJ2-7,.,TRBV27,TGTGCCAGCAGTGGCCTAGCGGACTCCTACGAGCAGTACTTC,CASSGLADSYEQYF
.,TRBJ1-1,.,TRBV11-2,TGTGCCAGCACCCCAAGCGGGGGCTCCCCAATGAACACTGAAGCTTTCTTT,CASTPSGGSPMNTEAFF
TRBD1,TRBJ2-7,.,TRBV30,TGTGCCTGGAGGGACAGGGGGCGCGACGAGCAGTACTTC,CAWRDRGRDEQYF
.,TRBJ2-2,.,TRBV5-1,TGCGCCAGCAGCTTTAGTCACGGGGAGCTGTTTTTT,CASSFSHGELFF
.,TRBJ2-1,.,TRBV28,TGTGCCAGCAGTGAGGAGGGTGAGCAGTTCTTC,CASSEEGEQFF
.,TRBJ2-7,.,TRBV27,TGTGCCAGCAGGCCAACAGATACCTACGAGCAGTACTTC,CASRPTDTYEQYF
TRBD1,TRBJ2-7,.,TRBV28,TGTGCCAGCAGTTTACCAGGACAGGGGGCGGAGCAGTACTTC,CASSLPGQGAEQYF
TRBD2,TRBJ2-7,.,TRBV19,TGTGCCAGTAGTACGCGCGGGGGAACCGACGAGCAGTACTTC,CASSTRGGTDEQYF
TRBD1,TRBJ2-5,.,TRBV9,TGTGCCAGCAGCGTAGGAGGGACAGGCCAAGAGACCCAGTACTTC,CASSVGGTGQETQYF
.,TRBJ2-5,.,TRBV7-6,TGTGCCAGCAGCTTACAGGGCCGCAGCTTCCAAGAGACCCAGTACTTC,CASSLQGRSFQETQYF
.,TRBJ1-5,.,TRBV6-1,TGTGCCAGCAGTGAAGTTTTGGCGGCAGCTCGGAGCAATCAGCCCCAGCATTTT,CASSEVLAAARSNQPQHF
.,TRBJ1-5,.,TRBV7-9,TGTGCCAGCAGCCCAGACGGGGGGGATCAGCCCCAGCATTTT,CASSPDGGDQPQHF
.,TRBJ2-1,few,TRBV4-2,TGTGCCAGCAGCCAAGAGGCACTATACAATGAGCAGTTCTTC,CASSQEALYNEQFF
TRBD1,TRBJ2-1,.,TRBV5-1,TGCGCCAGCAGTCTAGAACCGGGACAGGGGTGGGGTGAGCAGTTCTTC,CASSLEPGQGWGEQFF
TRBD2,TRBJ2-7,.,TRBV28,TGTGCCAGCAGTCCCCCGGGACTAGCGGGGGTTTCCTACGAGCAGTACTTC,CASSPPGLAGVSYEQYF
TRBD2,TRBJ2-7,.,TRBV20-1,TGCAGTGCCGCTCGGGGCGGGGGGCAGTACTTC,CSAARGGGQYF
.,TRBJ2-3,.,TRBV6-5,TGTGCCAGCACCTCTGGGAGGCGGACATTTTTT,CASTSGRRTFF
TRBD1,TRBJ2-3,.,TRBV29-1,TGCAGCGTAGCGGACAGGGCTAGCACAGATACGCAGTATTTT,CSVADRASTDTQYF
.,TRBJ1-1,.,TRBV7-5,TGTGCCAGAAGTTACAGCCTGATGGTGGTTGCCGAAGCTTTCTTT,CARSYSLMVVAEAFF
.,TRBJ1-2,few,TRBV28,TGTGCCAGCACCCTTTTTGGGAGTAACTACACCTTC,CASTLFGSNYTF
TRBD1,TRBJ1-2,.,TRBV7-9,TGTGCCAGCAGCTCCCGAGGACAGGGTGGCTATGGCTACACCTTC,CASSSRGQGGYGYTF
.,TRBJ2-5,.,TRBV27,TGTGCCAGCACCCCACTCGGCGGGACAGAAGAGACCCAGTACTTC,CASTPLGGTEETQYF
TRBD2,TRBJ2-7,.,TRBV27,TGTGCCAGCAGTCCGACCTCAAGCGGGAGAGTAAAGATGTACGAGCAGTACTTC,CASSPTSSGRVKMYEQYF
TRBD2,TRBJ2-1,once,TRBV2,TGTGCCAGCAGGGGGGGACTAGCGGGCAATGAGCAGTTCTTC,CASRGGLAGNEQFF
TRBD2,TRBJ2-3,.,TRBV19,TGTGCCACCACCAGCCAAGCGGGGCTCTCTACAGATACGCAGTATTTT,CATTSQAGLSTDTQYF
.,TRBJ2-3,.,TRBV13,TGTGCCAGCAGCTCCTCGGGGGTGAGCGCCGATACGCAGTATTTT,CASSSSGVSADTQYF
.,TRBJ2-2,.,TRBV28,TGTGCCAGCAGTTTACAGGGCATCGGGGAGCTGTTTTTT,CASSLQGIGELFF